This T cell receptor (beta chain) was profiled in a study of T-cell reconstitution after alpha-beta-depleted transplantation in children. This clonotype showed up many times. Its cognate antigen is unknown. The CDR3 totals 16 residues. Points from the study as a whole: Hyperexpanded clones declined; after one year, newly produced T cells mostly supplied diversity.

For TCRbeta, the library was prepared with unique molecular identifiers. Via MiXCR, TCRdb re-called the PCR reads, giving one row per CDR3 protein. Here the sample spans roughly 500,000 distinct CDR3 sequences, roughly a tenth being singletons. The specimen comprised PBMCs, sampled before TCRalphabeta/CD19-depleted stem cell transplant. The gene calls are TRBV21-1 and TRBJ2-1; the table's D call of TRBD2 was not tested on the DNA. TRBV21-1 is noted as a pseudogene. The receptor comes from a child aged 2-15 years with inherited bone marrow failure, due to receive a stem cell transplant. The CDR3 DNA follows: TGTGCCAGCAGCAAAGCACGGCTAGCGGGGGACAATGAGCAGTTCTTC. Its protein product is CASSKARLAGDNEQFF.